This T cell receptor beta chain comes out of a study of blood T cell repertoires in COVID-19. Overall study context: There were acute and convalescent COVID-19 samples, and they came from the United States, Italy and Spain. The cDNA or gDNA used as material had been derived from T cells, B-cell-depleted T cells, or PBMCs.

As originally analysed: Nucleated cell number was recorded as an estimate derived from reference gene primer amplification. TCRdb's copy holds only in-frame clones and misses some; the assay was immunoSEQ multiplex PCR. D and trimming were read from the DNA, whereas the V and J calls and clone size are those reported in that table. The sample contains 110,000 or so clones, 70% to 80% of which appear only once. With 3 bases clipped from V and 5 bases from J, the junction kept 7 bases outside the gene matches. Per the germline V gene, CDR1 is MNHNS and CDR2 is SASEGT. The CDR3 covers 15 residues. The TCR sequence derives from a man in his fifties with acute or convalescent COVID-19. V usage is TRBV6-1 and J usage is TRBJ2-3, with 8 nucleotides matching TRBD1. The specimen was peripheral blood. The DNA of the CDR3 is TGTGCCAGCAGTGACCTAACAGGGGGTGGAGATACGCAGTATTTT. It yields the protein CASSDLTGGGDTQYF.